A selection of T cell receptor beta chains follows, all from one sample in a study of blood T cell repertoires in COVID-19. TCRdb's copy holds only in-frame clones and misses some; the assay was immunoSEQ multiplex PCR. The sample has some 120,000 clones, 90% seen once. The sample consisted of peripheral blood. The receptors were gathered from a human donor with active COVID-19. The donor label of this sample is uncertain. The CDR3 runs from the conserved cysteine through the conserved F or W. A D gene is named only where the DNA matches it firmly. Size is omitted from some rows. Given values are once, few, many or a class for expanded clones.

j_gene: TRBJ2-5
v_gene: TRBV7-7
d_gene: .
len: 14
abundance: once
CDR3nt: TGTGCCAGCAGCTTGACCGGGTTACAAGAGACCCAGTACTTC
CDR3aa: CASSLTGLQETQYF

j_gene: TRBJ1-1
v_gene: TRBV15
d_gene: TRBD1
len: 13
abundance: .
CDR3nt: TGTGCCACCAGCAGGGGGGACAGGGCTTGGGAAAGCTTT
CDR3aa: CATSRGDRAWESF

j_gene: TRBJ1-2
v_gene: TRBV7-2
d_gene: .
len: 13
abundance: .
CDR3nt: TGTGCCAGCAGCTCTCGACAGAACTATGGCTACACCTTC
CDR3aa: CASSSRQNYGYTF

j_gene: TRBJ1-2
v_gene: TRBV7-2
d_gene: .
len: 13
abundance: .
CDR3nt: TGTGCCAGCAGTCAAAACGGGGAGTTTGGCTACACCTTC
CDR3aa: CASSQNGEFGYTF

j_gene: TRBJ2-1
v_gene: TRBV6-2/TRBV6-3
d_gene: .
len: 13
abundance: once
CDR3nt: TGTGCCAGCAGTTACGTGGCTAGCATTGAGCAGTTCTTC
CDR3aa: CASSYVASIEQFF

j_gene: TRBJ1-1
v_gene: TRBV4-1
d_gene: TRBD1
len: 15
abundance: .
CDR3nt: TGCGCCAGCAGCCCCCTCAGGGGGGTGAACACTGAAGCTTTCTTT
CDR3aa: CASSPLRGVNTEAFF

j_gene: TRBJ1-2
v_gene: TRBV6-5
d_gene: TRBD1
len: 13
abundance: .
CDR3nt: TGTGCCAGCAGGGGACAGTCTAACTATGGCTACACCTTC
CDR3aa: CASRGQSNYGYTF

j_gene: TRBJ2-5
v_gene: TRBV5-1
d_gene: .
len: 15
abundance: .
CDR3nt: TGCGCCAGCAGCTTGGTTTCGTTGGGCCGGGAGACCCAGTACTTC
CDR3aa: CASSLVSLGRETQYF

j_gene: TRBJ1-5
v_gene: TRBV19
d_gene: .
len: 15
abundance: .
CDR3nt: TGTGCCAGTAGTACCCAGGTAGTTAGCAATCAGCCCCAGCATTTT
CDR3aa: CASSTQVVSNQPQHF

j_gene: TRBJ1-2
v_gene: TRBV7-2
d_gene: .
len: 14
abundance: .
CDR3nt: TGTGCCAGCAGCTTAGGCGGCAGTACCTATGGCTACACCTTC
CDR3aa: CASSLGGSTYGYTF

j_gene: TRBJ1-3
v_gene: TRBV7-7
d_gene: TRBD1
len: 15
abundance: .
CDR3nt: TGTGCCAGCAGCCAAGACAGGGCATATGGAAACACCATATATTTT
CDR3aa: CASSQDRAYGNTIYF

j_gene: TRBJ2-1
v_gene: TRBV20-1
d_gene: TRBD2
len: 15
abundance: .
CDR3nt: TGCAGTGCTAGTATGGTAGCGGGGGCTCACAATGAGCAGTTCTTC
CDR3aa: CSASMVAGAHNEQFF

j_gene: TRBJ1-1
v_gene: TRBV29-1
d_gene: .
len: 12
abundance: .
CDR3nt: TGCAGCGTTGCACAGATGAACACTGAAGCTTTCTTT
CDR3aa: CSVAQMNTEAFF

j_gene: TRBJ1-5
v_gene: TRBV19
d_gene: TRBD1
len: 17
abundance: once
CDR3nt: TGTGCCAGTAGTTCCGACTCAGGGGGCAGGGGCAATCAGCCCCAGCATTTT
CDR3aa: CASSSDSGGRGNQPQHF

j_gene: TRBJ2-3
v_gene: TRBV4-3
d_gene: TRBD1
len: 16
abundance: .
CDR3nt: TGCGCCAGCAGCCAGGAACCGGGACAGGGGACAGATACGCAGTATTTT
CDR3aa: CASSQEPGQGTDTQYF

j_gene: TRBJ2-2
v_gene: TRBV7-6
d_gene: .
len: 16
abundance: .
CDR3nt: TGTGCCAGCAGCTTAGGATCCGGGGGTTACACCGGGGAGCTGTTTTTT
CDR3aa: CASSLGSGGYTGELFF

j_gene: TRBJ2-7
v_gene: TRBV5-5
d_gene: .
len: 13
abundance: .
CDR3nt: TGTGCCAGCAGCTTGCCGGGAGTCTACGAGCAGTACTTC
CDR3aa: CASSLPGVYEQYF

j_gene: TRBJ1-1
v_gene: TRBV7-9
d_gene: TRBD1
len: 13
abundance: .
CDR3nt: TGTGCCAGCAGCTTGGCAGGGGGGCCTGAAGCTTTCTTT
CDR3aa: CASSLAGGPEAFF

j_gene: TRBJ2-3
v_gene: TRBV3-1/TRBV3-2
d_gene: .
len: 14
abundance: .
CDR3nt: TGTGCCAGCAGCCAAGGGGTGAGGACAGATACGCAGTATTTT
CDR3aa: CASSQGVRTDTQYF

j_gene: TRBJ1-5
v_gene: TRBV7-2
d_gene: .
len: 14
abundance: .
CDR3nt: TGTGCCAGCAGCACACGACAGCTAGATCAGCCCCAGCATTTT
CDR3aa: CASSTRQLDQPQHF

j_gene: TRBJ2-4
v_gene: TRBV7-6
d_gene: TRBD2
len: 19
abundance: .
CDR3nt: TGTGCCAGCAGCTTAGCGGGCCCCGGGCTAGCGGGGGGGAAAAACATTCAGTACTTC
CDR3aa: CASSLAGPGLAGGKNIQYF

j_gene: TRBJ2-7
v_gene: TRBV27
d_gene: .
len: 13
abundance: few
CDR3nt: TGTGCCAGCAGTCTAACCGGGACCTACGAGCAGTACTTC
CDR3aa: CASSLTGTYEQYF

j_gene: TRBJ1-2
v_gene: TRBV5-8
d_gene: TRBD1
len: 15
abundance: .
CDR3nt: TGTGCCAGCAGCCACGGACAGGCCCTCTCCTATGGCTACACCTTC
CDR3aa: CASSHGQALSYGYTF

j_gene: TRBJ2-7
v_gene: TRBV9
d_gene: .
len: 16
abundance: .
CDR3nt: TGTGCCAGCAGCTTGGCGTCGAGGGGGGGCCCCCACGAGCAGTACTTC
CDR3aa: CASSLASRGGPHEQYF

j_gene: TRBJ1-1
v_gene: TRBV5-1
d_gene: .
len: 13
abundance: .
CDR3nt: TGCGCCAGCAGCTTGGATCGGGGAACTGAAGCTTTCTTT
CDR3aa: CASSLDRGTEAFF

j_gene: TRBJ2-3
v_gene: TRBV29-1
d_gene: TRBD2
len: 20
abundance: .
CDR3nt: TGCAGCGTTGTTCCTAGCGGGGGGGCGAACGGTGGGGCACTGGCAGATACGCAGTATTTT
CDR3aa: CSVVPSGGANGGALADTQYF

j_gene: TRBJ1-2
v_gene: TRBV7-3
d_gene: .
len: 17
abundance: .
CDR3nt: TGTGCCAGCAGCTTAACGCCCCCTGACAGAGCTAACTATGGCTACACCTTC
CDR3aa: CASSLTPPDRANYGYTF

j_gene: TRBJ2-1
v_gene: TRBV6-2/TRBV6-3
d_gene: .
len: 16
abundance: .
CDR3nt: TGTGCCAGCAGTTACTCGCCGGACAGCTCCTACAATGAGCAGTTCTTC
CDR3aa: CASSYSPDSSYNEQFF

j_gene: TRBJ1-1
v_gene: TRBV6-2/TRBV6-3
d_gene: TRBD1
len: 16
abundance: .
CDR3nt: TGTGCCAGCAGTTCAGGACAGGGTATAATGAACACTGAAGCTTTCTTT
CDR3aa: CASSSGQGIMNTEAFF

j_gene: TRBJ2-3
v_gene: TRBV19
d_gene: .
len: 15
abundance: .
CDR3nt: TGTGCCAGTAGTCGGGTAGTGGGTCCCACAGATACGCAGTATTTT
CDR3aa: CASSRVVGPTDTQYF

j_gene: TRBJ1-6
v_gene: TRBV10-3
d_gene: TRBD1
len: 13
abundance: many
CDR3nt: TGTGCCATCTCAGGACAGGCGGATTCACCCCTCCACTTT
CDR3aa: CAISGQADSPLHF